Following are 30 T cell receptor beta chains from one sample sequenced in a study of shared clonotypes between healthy human individuals. Here immunoSEQ multiplex PCR was the method, and the copy in TCRdb shows in-frame clones only, minus some. This sample has 2 million to 2.5 million clones, with almost 96% found just once. The sequenced sample was naive CD4+ T cells sorted from blood. The sample's subset: CD45RA+ positively selected. The receptors were gathered from a man aged 18 to 30 in good health.

Turning to this clone: Other DNA sequences from this sample encode an identical CDR3 as well. This chain connects TRBV6-1 to TRBJ1-4, with 7 bases lining up with TRBD1. Germline V CDR1 and CDR2: MNHNS, SASEGT. V was pared by 3 bases and J by 2 bases, with 0 bases of the junction left unmatched. There are 14 residues in the CDR3. CDR3 residues: CASSDRGTNEKLFF. DNA of the CDR3: TGTGCCAGCAGTGACAGGGGGACTAATGAAAAACTGTTTTTT.

A remark on this clone: At the DNA level, this CDR3 is encoded by other sequences in the same sample as well. The chain recombines TRBV5-1 with TRBJ2-3; the D gene could be TRBD1 or TRBD2 (5 bases each). V lost 2 bases, J lost 2 bases, and 9 bases lay in between. CDR3 length equals 14 residues. The germline gives CDR1 SGHRS, CDR2 YFSETQ. The CDR3 region is CASSLAGTTDTQYF. DNA of the CDR3: TGCGCCAGCAGCTTAGCAGGGACCACAGATACGCAGTATTTT.

This sequence joins TRBV6-1 and TRBJ1-4; D is undetermined. Trimming pared 6 bases from V and 5 bases from J, leaving 10 bases between. CDR3 length: 13 residues. Germline loops: CDR1 MNHNS, CDR2 SASEGT. CDR3 sequence (DNA): TGTGCCAGCAGCCGATCAGAGAATGAAAAACTGTTTTTT. Its protein product is CASSRSENEKLFF.

CDR3 in amino acids: CASSLLSGRGRYEQYF. DNA of the CDR3: TGTGCCAGCAGTTTATTAAGTGGAAGGGGGCGATACGAGCAGTACTTC. The J gene is TRBJ2-7, the V gene TRBV27; 7 nucleotides line up with TRBD1. With 1 base clipped from V and 4 bases from J, the junction kept 10 bases outside the gene matches. Germline V gives CDR1 MNHEY, CDR2 SMNVEV (reference sequence). This CDR3 region has 16 residues.

The V and J genes are TRBV11-2 and TRBJ1-2; D not certain. The CDR3 sequence is 14 residues long. The V and J ends lost 4 bases and 5 bases respectively, with 14 bases between them. The germline V gene encodes CDR1 SGHAT and CDR2 FQNNGV. The CDR3 loop is CASSSNRDGYGYTF. In nucleotides, the CDR3 is TGTGCCAGCAGCTCGAATAGGGATGGTTATGGCTACACCTTC. Variable domain in full (rest from reference TRBV11-2 and TRBJ1-2): EAGVAQSPRYKIIEKRQSVAFWCNPISGHATLYWYQQILGQGPKLLIQFQNNGVVDDSQLPKDRFSAERLKGVDSTLKIQPAKLEDSAVYLCASSSNRDGYGYTFGSGTRLTVV.

CDR3 region: CAISVGQGGYGYTF. The DNA of the CDR3 is TGTGCCATCAGCGTCGGACAGGGAGGATATGGCTACACCTTC. The chain has TRBV10-3 and TRBJ1-2; 8 positions agree with TRBD1. CDR3 size: 14 residues. V dropped 6 bases and J dropped 5; count of bases not matched to a gene: 8. Germline assignment: CDR1 ENHRY and CDR2 SYGVKD.

The chain is built from TRBV30 and TRBJ2-1; the D is unclear. Trimming shortened V by 5 bases and J by 4 bases, and 6 bases separated the two germline ends. Looked up from germline, CDR1 is GTSNPN and CDR2 is SVGIG (reference sequence). This CDR3 contains 11 residues. CDR3 DNA: TGTGCCTGGCAACAGTACAATGAGCAGTTCTTC. Protein: CAWQQYNEQFF.

The chain has TRBV10-1 and TRBJ2-7; 7 bases are shared with TRBD1. The CDR3 covers 12 residues. CDR1 WNHNN and CDR2 SYGVQD come from the germline V gene (reference sequence). The CDR3 loop reads CAGEGGPSEQYF. In nucleotides, the CDR3 is TGCGCTGGTGAAGGGGGCCCTTCCGAGCAGTACTTC.

The gene calls are TRBV9 and TRBJ1-1; D gene ambiguous. This CDR3 is built from 14 residues. Germline V CDR1 and CDR2: SGDLS, YYNGEE. The germline V and J ends were trimmed by 3 bases and 5 bases, with 14 bases remaining between them. The chain's CDR3 is CASSAQVEGTEAFF. The CDR3 nucleotides read TGTGCCAGCAGCGCACAAGTGGAGGGAACTGAAGCTTTCTTT.

In the case of this clone: Distinct nucleotide sequences in the sample also encode this CDR3. This chain joins TRBV29-1 and TRBJ2-3, with 8 bases fitting TRBD1. This CDR3 has 12 amino acids. Unmatched junction bases numbered 0, after V lost 6 bases and J lost 1 base. The V gene's germline CDR1 is SQVTM and CDR2 ANQGSEA. Written as DNA, the CDR3 is TGCAGCGTGGACAGGGGCACAGATACGCAGTATTTT. Translation: CSVDRGTDTQYF.

The genes are TRBV28 and TRBJ1-2; D may be TRBD1 (5 bases). The V end was cut by 8 bases, the J end by 8 bases, with 9 bases between. The CDR3 totals 10 residues. Germline assignment: CDR1 MDHEN and CDR2 SYDVKM. This CDR3 is CASGAGGYTF. CDR3 coding DNA: TGTGCCAGCGGGGCCGGGGGCTACACCTTC.

This chain links TRBV7-2 with TRBJ1-2; TRBD1 aligns across 10 bases. With 3 bases clipped from V and 4 bases from J, the junction kept 5 bases outside the gene matches. The CDR3 is 15 amino acids. Germline-derived CDR1 and CDR2 are SGHTA and FQGNSA. The CDR3 DNA reads as TGTGCCAGCAGCTTCGGACAGGGGGTTAGCTATGGCTACACCTTC. This sequence encodes CASSFGQGVSYGYTF.

This chain links TRBV30 with TRBJ1-5, with D unresolved. The CDR3 loop spans 12 amino acids. Trimming removed 5 bases from V and 7 bases from J, with 12 bases in between. The germline V gene has CDR1 GTSNPN and CDR2 SVGIG (reference sequence). CDR3 sequence: CAWGRFGQPQHF. The CDR3 coding sequence is TGTGCCTGGGGAAGGTTTGGGCAGCCCCAGCATTTT. Drawing the rest from reference TRBV30 and TRBJ1-5, the complete variable domain is SQTIHQWPATLVQPVGSPLSLECTVEGTSNPNLYWYRQAAGRGLQLLFYSVGIGQISSEVPQNLSASRPQDRQFILSSKKLLLSDSGFYLCAWGRFGQPQHFGDGTRLSIL.

The chain links TRBV30 to TRBJ2-3; 8 bases fit TRBD2. Germline V gives CDR1 GTSNPN, CDR2 SVGIG (reference sequence). V lost 7 bases, J lost 4 bases, and 7 bases stayed unmatched. CDR3 length equals 13 residues. The CDR3 region is CASGGERADTQYF. The CDR3, as DNA: TGTGCCTCCGGGGGGGAACGAGCAGATACGCAGTATTTT.

The genes are TRBV18 and TRBJ2-7; D is perhaps TRBD1 (6 bases). The CDR3 covers 14 residues. V was clipped by 2 bases and J by 2 bases, with 10 bases between them. Germline V lookup: CDR1 KGHSH, CDR2 LQKENI. This chain's CDR3 is CASSPNEGAYEQYF. The DNA for the CDR3 is TGTGCCAGCTCACCAAACGAGGGGGCCTACGAGCAGTACTTC.

The chain couples TRBV10-3 to TRBJ2-3, with 9 bases aligning to TRBD2. CDR3 length equals 16 residues. V shed 4 bases, J shed 3 bases, and the junction held 8 bases outside the gene matches. CDR1 ENHRY and CDR2 SYGVKD come from the germline V gene. CDR3 coding DNA: TGTGCCATCAGTGCCATGGAGACTAGCGGTACAGATACGCAGTATTTT. Residues: CAISAMETSGTDTQYF.

This sequence joins TRBV5-4 and TRBJ1-4; 9 nucleotides agree with TRBD1. The germline V gene has CDR1 SGHNT and CDR2 YYREEE (reference sequence). The CDR3 contains 13 residues. Trimming cost V 4 bases and J 8 bases; bases outside gene matches: 3. CDR3 nucleotide sequence: TGTGCCAGCAGCGTGGACAGGGGAGAAAAACTGTTTTTT. Amino acids: CASSVDRGEKLFF.

The chain joins TRBV25-1 to TRBJ2-7, with D hard to call. The CDR3 has 12 residues. Germline lookup yields CDR1 MGHDK and CDR2 SYGVNS. V lost 5 bases and J 6 bases, leaving 11 bases between the germline ends. CDR3 in DNA: TGTGCCAGCAGTCAGAATGGCGCCGAGCAGTACTTC. This gives the protein CASSQNGAEQYF.

The chain employs TRBV28 and TRBJ1-5, with a possible D match to TRBD1 (5 bases). CDR3 size: 19 residues. V gave up 3 bases and J gave up 0 bases, with 21 bases separating them. CDR1 is MDHEN and CDR2 is SYDVKM in the germline V gene. The CDR3 DNA reads TGTGCCAGCAGTTTCAACGTTCGGGAAGGAGGGGCTAGCAATCAGCCCCAGCATTTT. Protein product: CASSFNVREGGASNQPQHF.

The rearrangement joins TRBV11-2 to TRBJ1-1, with D possibly being TRBD1 (6 bases). V lost 5 bases and J 6 bases, leaving 13 bases between the germline ends. The CDR3 length is 13 residues. Looked up from germline, CDR1 is SGHAT and CDR2 is FQNNGV. The CDR3 region is CASSPTQGSEAFF. The CDR3 nucleotides read TGTGCCAGCAGCCCAACACAGGGCTCTGAAGCTTTCTTT. The whole variable domain, remainder taken from reference TRBV11-2 and TRBJ1-1, is EAGVAQSPRYKIIEKRQSVAFWCNPISGHATLYWYQQILGQGPKLLIQFQNNGVVDDSQLPKDRFSAERLKGVDSTLKIQPAKLEDSAVYLCASSPTQGSEAFFGQGTRLTVV.

As concerns this clone: This CDR3 is also generated by other DNA sequences in the sample. The CDR3 region has the DNA TGTGCCTGGAGTGGGGGTTCCTACAATGAGCAGTTCTTC. Its translation is CAWSGGSYNEQFF. V gene TRBV30 combines with J gene TRBJ2-1; D is undetermined. CDR3 length equals 13 residues. V was shortened by 1 base and J by 1 base, with 5 bases between the two germline ends. The germline gives CDR1 GTSNPN, CDR2 SVGIG (reference sequence).

The chain couples TRBV10-3 to TRBJ1-2, with a weak D call TRBD1 (6 bases). This CDR3 comprises 14 residues. The V end lost 6 bases, the J end lost 8 bases, and 19 bases lay between the germline ends. The germline CDR1 and CDR2 sequences are ENHRY and SYGVKD. This CDR3 reads CAISYGPQTGGYTF. CDR3 in DNA: TGTGCCATCAGCTACGGGCCCCAAACAGGGGGCTACACCTTC.

The count of this clone is one. The J gene is TRBJ1-1, the V gene TRBV10-1; 11 nucleotides line up with TRBD1. The ends lost 5 bases at V and 5 bases at J; junction bases unmatched: 4. CDR1 and CDR2 (germline): WNHNN, SYGVQD (reference sequence). The CDR3 is made up of 14 amino acids. The CDR3 coding sequence is TGCGCCAGCAGTACGGGACAGGGGGTTACTGAAGCTTTCTTT. Translating it yields CASSTGQGVTEAFF.

The chain carries TRBV23-1 and TRBJ2-5; D is possibly TRBD1 or TRBD2 (6 bases each). TRBV23-1 has ORF status, its function being uncertain. With 8 bases removed from V and 4 bases from J, the gap between germline ends came to 23 bases. This CDR3 spans 16 amino acids. The CDR3 nucleotides are TGCGCCAGCGGCCTTGGGGGGCGGAAGGCCTTAGAGACCCAGTACTTC. It yields the protein CASGLGGRKALETQYF.

The gene calls are TRBV5-1 and TRBJ2-7; D not certain. The V end lost 0 bases, the J end lost 0 bases, and 10 bases lay between the germline ends. The CDR3 extends over 15 amino acids. Germline-derived CDR1 and CDR2 are SGHRS and YFSETQ. This chain's CDR3 is CASSLDQRSSYEQYF. DNA of the CDR3: TGCGCCAGCAGCTTGGATCAGAGGAGCTCCTACGAGCAGTACTTC.

The V and J genes are TRBV19 and TRBJ2-2, with 13 positions matching TRBD2. Trimming removed 6 bases from V and 9 bases from J; junction bases left unmatched: 4. Germline V gene data show CDR1 as LNHDA and CDR2 as SQIVND (reference sequence). The CDR3 consists of 14 residues. CDR3 bases: TGTGCCAGTAGGGAGGGGACTAGCGGGAGGGAGCTGTTTTTT. Its protein product is CASREGTSGRELFF.

The chain links TRBV18 to TRBJ2-3; D may be TRBD1 (6 bases). CDR1 and CDR2 from the germline V gene are KGHSH and LQKENI. V was clipped by 3 bases and J by 0 bases, with 16 bases between them. CDR3 length equals 17 residues. CDR3 amino acids: CASSPTGQPASTDTQYF. DNA for the CDR3: TGTGCCAGCTCACCGACGGGACAACCTGCTAGCACAGATACGCAGTATTTT.

The chain employs TRBV28 and TRBJ2-3; D is unresolved. The V end lost 5 bases, the J end lost 2 bases, and 8 bases lay between the germline ends. The CDR3 contains 13 residues. CDR1 is MDHEN, CDR2 SYDVKM, per germline. DNA of the CDR3: TGTGCCAGCAGTGCCCATTCCACAGATACGCAGTATTTT. It specifies CASSAHSTDTQYF.

This sequence joins TRBV5-1 and TRBJ1-6; unclear D gene. V was trimmed by 0 bases and J by 7 bases, leaving 11 bases between them. Germline CDR1 SGHRS, CDR2 YFSETQ. The CDR3 covers 15 residues. The chain's CDR3 is CASSLVGNGNSPLHF. The CDR3 coding sequence is TGCGCCAGCAGCTTGGTAGGGAATGGGAATTCACCCCTCCACTTT.

The chain employs TRBV7-9 and TRBJ1-3; no firm D call. This CDR3 comprises 13 residues. CDR1 is SEHNR, CDR2 FQNEAQ, per germline (reference sequence). The V gene lost 1 base and the J gene lost 4 bases, with 5 bases spanning the gap. CDR3 nucleotide sequence: TGTGCCAGCAGCTTAGGTCGCGGAAACACCATATATTTT. This encodes CASSLGRGNTIYF.